The 18 T cell receptor beta chains reported below all come from one sample, sequenced in a study of blood T cells in healthy people across ages. The authors ran a second PCR of about 7 to 11 cycles using a sample-barcoded 5' primer and a J-beta primer mix. Each CDR3 protein gets one entry after TCRdb re-called the 5' RACE reads with MiXCR. The sample holds some 560,000 distinct CDR3 sequences; about 27% are singletons and the top ten take under 4.5%. The sample was also reused in another study, on T cells of mothers and their children.

Sequencing was done on a sample of blood. The receptor source for this set is a boy aged 2 to 10 in good health.

This clonotype showed up many times. The chain combines TRBV2 with TRBJ2-1; 8 bases align to TRBD2. V was clipped by 6 bases and J by 6 bases; unmatched bases: 4. The CDR3 is 13 amino acids. Per the germline V gene, CDR1 is SNHLY and CDR2 is FYNNEI. The CDR3: CASSAGTSNEQFF. The CDR3 nucleotides are TGTGCCAGCAGCGCAGGGACTAGCAATGAGCAGTTCTTC.

Of note for this clonotype: The junction shows a germline mismatch at one end, possibly a read error. The chain carries TRBV2 and TRBJ2-5, with D possibly matching TRBD2 (6 bases). This CDR3 region has 11 residues. Looked up from germline, CDR1 is SNHLY and CDR2 is FYNNEI. The CDR3 spells CASSERLVHDF. The CDR3 DNA follows: TGTGCCAGCAGTGAGAGACTAGTTCATGACTTC.

The rearrangement uses TRBV7-9 and TRBJ2-1; 9 bases fit TRBD2. Germline CDR1 SEHNR, CDR2 FQNEAQ (reference sequence). The CDR3 sequence is 15 residues long. V was clipped by 11 bases and J by 6 bases; unmatched bases: 14. The CDR3 is CAWKKGSGSGNEQFF. CDR3 nucleotides: TGTGCCTGGAAAAAGGGTAGCGGGAGTGGCAATGAGCAGTTCTTC.

V usage is TRBV7-9 and J usage is TRBJ1-2, with D possibly being TRBD1 (6 bases). CDR1 and CDR2 (germline): SEHNR, FQNEAQ (reference sequence). CDR3 length: 14 residues. Trimming cost V 2 bases and J 3 bases, with 10 bases left between them. The CDR3 DNA is TGTGCCAGCAGCTTACCGGGGGCAGACTATGGCTACACCTTC. Translation: CASSLPGADYGYTF.

In its sample, this clonotype was seen a few times. V is TRBV12-3 or TRBV12-4 and J is TRBJ2-6; 9 bases align to TRBD1. The V gene end was trimmed by 6 bases and the J gene end by 2 bases; junction bases not matched to a gene: 8. The CDR3 covers 17 residues. The CDR3 reads CASSVGTGTPGANVLTF. The CDR3 DNA reads as TGTGCCAGCAGCGTCGGGACAGGGACCCCTGGGGCCAACGTCCTGACTTTC.

The chain carries TRBV12-3 or TRBV12-4 and TRBJ2-3; no clear D. The CDR3 is 12 amino acids. The germline V and J ends were trimmed by 2 bases and 6 bases, with 6 bases remaining between them. The CDR3 spells CASSLSADTQYF. The CDR3 nucleotides read TGTGCCAGCAGTTTATCCGCGGATACGCAGTATTTT.

This clonotype was found many times. The chain joins TRBV20-1 to TRBJ2-7, with 7 bases identical to TRBD1. The CDR3 runs 14 residues. J was trimmed by 5 bases and V by 3 bases; bases with no gene match: 10. Per the germline V gene, CDR1 is DFQATT and CDR2 is SNEGSKA (reference sequence). The CDR3 protein is CSASSGQETHEQYF. The CDR3 nucleotides are TGCAGTGCTAGTTCCGGACAGGAAACCCACGAGCAGTACTTC.

The chain employs TRBV29-1 and TRBJ1-1; 7 nucleotides agree with TRBD1. V lost 5 bases and J lost 3; bases outside the gene matches: 0. Germline lookup yields CDR1 SQVTM and CDR2 ANQGSEA. The CDR3 spans 11 residues. In nucleotides, the CDR3 is TGCAGCGTTCAGGGGGACACTGAAGCTTTCTTT. Its translation is CSVQGDTEAFF.

The V call is TRBV7-3, the J call TRBJ2-3; D assignment may be TRBD1 or TRBD2 (5 bases each). The CDR3 totals 17 residues. The V end lost 5 bases, the J end lost 0 bases, and 18 bases lay between the germline ends. Germline-derived CDR1 and CDR2 are SGHTA and FQGTGA. CDR3 sequence: CASSIGSGPISTDTQYF. In DNA form, the CDR3 reads TGTGCCAGCAGCATTGGTTCGGGACCGATTAGCACAGATACGCAGTATTTT.

Here the CDR3 DNA reads TGTGCCAGCAAGAGGGACATGACCCGTGAGCAGTTCTTC. Protein sequence: CASKRDMTREQFF. J is TRBJ2-1 and V is TRBV7-6; possibly TRBD1 for D (6 bases). Trimming removed 7 bases from V and 9 bases from J, with 16 bases in between. Germline CDR1 reads SGHVS; CDR2 reads FNYEAQ. This CDR3 spans 13 amino acids.

The chain is built from TRBV20-1 and TRBJ2-5; 9 nucleotides align to TRBD2. V lost 0 bases, J lost 5 bases, and 10 bases stayed unmatched. This CDR3 has 16 amino acids. Germline V lookup: CDR1 DFQATT, CDR2 SNEGSKA (reference sequence). The CDR3 sequence is CSAREGGLAFRETQYF. CDR3 nucleotide sequence: TGCAGTGCTAGAGAAGGGGGACTAGCCTTCAGGGAGACCCAGTACTTC.

This chain links TRBV29-1 with TRBJ2-5; D is tentatively TRBD1 or TRBD2 (5 bases each). The CDR3 spans 11 residues. The V end lost 6 bases, the J end lost 5 bases, and 10 bases lay between the germline ends. Germline loops: CDR1 SQVTM, CDR2 ANQGSEA. The DNA of the CDR3 is TGCAGCGTACGGGGCCCGGAGACCCAGTACTTC. Translating it yields CSVRGPETQYF. The variable domain in full, with the rest retrieved from reference TRBV29-1 and TRBJ2-5, is SAVISQKPSRDICQRGTSLTIQCQVDSQVTMMFWYRQQPGQSLTLIATANQGSEATYESGFVIDKFPISRPNLTFSTLTVSNMSPEDSSIYLCSVRGPETQYFGPGTRLLVL.

The chain recombines TRBV7-2 with TRBJ2-1; 8 positions agree with TRBD2. Trimming took 5 bases from V and 2 from J; bases not matched to a gene: 14. CDR1 SGHTA and CDR2 FQGNSA come from the germline V gene. The CDR3 runs to 18 residues. This CDR3 reads CASSDTSGTLGAYNEQFF. The DNA for the CDR3 is TGTGCCAGCAGCGATACTAGCGGAACACTTGGGGCCTACAATGAGCAGTTCTTC.

The genes are TRBV24-1 and TRBJ2-2; perhaps TRBD1 as D (5 bases). This CDR3 has 14 residues. The V gene's germline CDR1 is KGHDR and CDR2 SFDVKD. V was trimmed by 4 bases and J by 6 bases, leaving 11 bases between them. The CDR3 loop reads CATSESGPAGELFF. The CDR3 region has the DNA TGTGCCACCAGTGAGTCAGGGCCTGCCGGGGAGCTGTTTTTT.

V usage is TRBV12-3 or TRBV12-4 and J usage is TRBJ1-3; D gene uncertain. V lost 3 bases, J lost 7 bases, and 13 bases lay in between. CDR3 length equals 14 residues. The CDR3 here is CASSLNQPVNTIYF. The CDR3 DNA reads TGTGCCAGCAGTTTGAACCAACCTGTTAACACCATATATTTT.

Points on this clonotype: The DNA is left out, because the CDR3 cannot be placed on it with certainty; the CDR3 is given as TCRdb lists it. The rearrangement links TRBV7-8 to TRBJ2-2; the table's D gene call, TRBD1, was not cross checked with the DNA. The germline CDR1 and CDR2 sequences are SGHVS and FQNEAQ. Inclusive of both ends, the CDR3 amounts to 22 amino acids. This chain's CDR3 is CASSFYICSATTGVRAGGELFF.

The chain joins TRBV7-8 to TRBJ2-1; TRBD2 might be the D (6 bases). Trimming pared 1 base from V and 8 bases from J, leaving 18 bases between. CDR3 size: 16 residues. From germline, CDR1 is SGHVS and CDR2 FQNEAQ. CDR3 region: CASSLGPSVGWHEQFF. CDR3 in DNA: TGTGCCAGCAGCTTAGGTCCTAGCGTCGGATGGCATGAGCAGTTCTTC.

There are a few counts of this clonotype. This chain links TRBV3-1 with TRBJ2-3; the match to TRBD2 covers 12 bases. The J segment lost 0 bases and the V segment lost 3 bases, leaving 10 bases of the junction unmatched. The CDR3 has 19 residues. Germline loops: CDR1 LGHDT, CDR2 YNNKEL (reference sequence). CDR3 coding DNA: TGTGCCAGCAGCCACGGTTGGTCTAGCGGGAGGGCTAGCACAGATACGCAGTATTTT. Protein sequence: CASSHGWSSGRASTDTQYF.